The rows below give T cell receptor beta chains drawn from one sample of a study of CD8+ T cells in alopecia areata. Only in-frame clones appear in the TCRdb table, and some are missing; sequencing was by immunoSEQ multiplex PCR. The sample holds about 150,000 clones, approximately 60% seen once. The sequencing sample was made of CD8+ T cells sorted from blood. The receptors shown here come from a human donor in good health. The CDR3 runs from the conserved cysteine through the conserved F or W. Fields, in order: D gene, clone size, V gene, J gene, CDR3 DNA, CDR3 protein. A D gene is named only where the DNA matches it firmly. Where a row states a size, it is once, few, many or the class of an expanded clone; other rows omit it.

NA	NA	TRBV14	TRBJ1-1	TGTGCCAGCAGCCAGGGGATTGAAGCTTTCTTT	CASSQGIEAFF
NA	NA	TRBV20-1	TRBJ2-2	TGCAGTGCTACGGACACCGGGGAGCTGTTTTTT	CSATDTGELFF
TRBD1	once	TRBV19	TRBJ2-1	TGTGCCAGTAGTATGGGGACAGGCTTATACAATGAGCAGTTCTTC	CASSMGTGLYNEQFF
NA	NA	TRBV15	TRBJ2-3	TGTGCCACCAAGGGGGATAGCACAGATACGCAGTATTTT	CATKGDSTDTQYF
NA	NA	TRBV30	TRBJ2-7	TGTGCCTGGAATCACGGCCACTCCTACGAGCAGTACTTC	CAWNHGHSYEQYF
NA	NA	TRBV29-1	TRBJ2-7	TGCAGCGTTAGCAAGGGGGACTACGAGCAGTACTTC	CSVSKGDYEQYF
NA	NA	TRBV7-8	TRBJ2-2	TGTGCCAGCAGCTTAGTTTCCGGGGAGCTGTTTTTT	CASSLVSGELFF
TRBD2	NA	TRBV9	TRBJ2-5	TGTGCCAGCAGCCCGACTTGGGGGGGTCAAGAGACCCAGTACTTC	CASSPTWGGQETQYF
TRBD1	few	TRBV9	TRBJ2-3	TGTGCCAGCAGCGATCGGACAGGGGGAGATACGCAGTATTTT	CASSDRTGGDTQYF
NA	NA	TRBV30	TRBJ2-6	TGTGCCTGGAGTGTACCGGCAGGAGCTTCCTCTGGGGCCAACGTCCTGACTTTC	CAWSVPAGASSGANVLTF
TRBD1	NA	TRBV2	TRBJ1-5	TGTGCCAGCAGACAGGGGTCAAGCAATCAGCCCCAGCATTTT	CASRQGSSNQPQHF
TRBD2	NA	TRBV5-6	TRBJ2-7	TGTGCCAGCAGCCCGGGAAGACTAGCGGGAGCCTACGAGCAGTACTTC	CASSPGRLAGAYEQYF
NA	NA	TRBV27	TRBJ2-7	TGTGCCAGCAGTAGCGACCTGACCGGGACACAGAACGAGCAGTACTTC	CASSSDLTGTQNEQYF
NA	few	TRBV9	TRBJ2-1	TGTGCCAGCAGCGTAGATGGCAATGAGCAGTTCTTC	CASSVDGNEQFF
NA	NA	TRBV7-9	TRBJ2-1	TGTGCCAGTCTCGGAGAGAGCGACAATGAGCAGTTCTTC	CASLGESDNEQFF
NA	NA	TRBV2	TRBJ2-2	TGTGCCAGCAGTCGGACCGGGGAGCTGTTTTTT	CASSRTGELFF
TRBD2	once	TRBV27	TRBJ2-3	TGTGCCAGCGCATCCTGGGGGAGGAGCGGGAGTGTGGATACGCAGTATTTT	CASASWGRSGSVDTQYF
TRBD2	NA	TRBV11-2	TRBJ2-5	TGTGCCAGCAGTAGGACTAGCTATTTCGGAGAGACCCAGTACTTC	CASSRTSYFGETQYF
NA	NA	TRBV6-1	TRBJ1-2	TGTGCCAGCAGTGAAGTCAACCATAACTATGGCTACACCTTC	CASSEVNHNYGYTF
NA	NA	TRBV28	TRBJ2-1	TGTGCCAGCAGTTTTTTGTCGCTGGGCGGGACTGCGAATGAGCAGTTCTTC	CASSFLSLGGTANEQFF
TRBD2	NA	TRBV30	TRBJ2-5	TGTGCCGGGGAAGTGGGAGGGCCCGGAGAGACCCAGTACTTC	CAGEVGGPGETQYF
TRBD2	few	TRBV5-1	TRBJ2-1	TGCGCCAGCAGCCTGACTAGCGGGAGTTTGAATGAGCAGTTCTTC	CASSLTSGSLNEQFF
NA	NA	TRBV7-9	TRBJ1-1	TGTGCCAGCAGCTCAATAATGACTAACACTGAAGCTTTCTTT	CASSSIMTNTEAFF
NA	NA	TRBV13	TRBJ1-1	TGTGCCAGCAGCTTCACTCACAACACTGAAGCTTTCTTT	CASSFTHNTEAFF
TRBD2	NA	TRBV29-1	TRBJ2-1	TGCAGCGGGGGACTAGCGGGAGGCGATGAGCAGTTCTTC	CSGGLAGGDEQFF
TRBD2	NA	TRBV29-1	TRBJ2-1	TGCAGCGCGGATGGGCTAGCGGGAGCAGAGTCCTACAATGAGCAGTTCTTC	CSADGLAGAESYNEQFF
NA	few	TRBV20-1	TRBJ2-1	TGCAGTGTTCTGCACGCTGAGCAGTTCTTC	CSVLHAEQFF
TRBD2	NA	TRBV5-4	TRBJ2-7	TGTGCCAGCAGCTTGAGCCTAGCGGGTTTTGACGAGCAGTACTTC	CASSLSLAGFDEQYF
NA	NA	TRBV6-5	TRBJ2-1	TGTGCCAGCGGGTTAGCCGACAATGAGCAGTTCTTC	CASGLADNEQFF
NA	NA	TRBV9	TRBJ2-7	TGTGCCAGCAGCGTAGGAGCTAGTAGGGCCTACGAGCAGTACTTC	CASSVGASRAYEQYF
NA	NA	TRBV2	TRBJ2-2	TGTGCCAGCAGCGGACACCCCACGAGGGCAGCCGGGGAGCTGTTTTTT	CASSGHPTRAAGELFF
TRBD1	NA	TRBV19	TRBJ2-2	TGTGCCAGTAGAGGGACAGGGGGCTTCGGGGAGCTGTTTTTT	CASRGTGGFGELFF
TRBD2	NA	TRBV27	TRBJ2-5	TGTGCCAGCACCCCCATAGCGGGAGGTCTCGAGACCCAGTACTTC	CASTPIAGGLETQYF
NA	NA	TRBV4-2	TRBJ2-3	TGTGCCAGCAGCCAAGGTGTTGCGGGAACTAGCACAGATACGCAGTATTTT	CASSQGVAGTSTDTQYF
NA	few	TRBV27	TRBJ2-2	TGTGCCAGCAGTTGGGTTCCCTCGAACGGGGAGCTGTTTTTT	CASSWVPSNGELFF
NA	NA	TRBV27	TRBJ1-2	TGTGCCAGCAGTTTGGCTGGGCAGGACGGCTACACCTTC	CASSLAGQDGYTF
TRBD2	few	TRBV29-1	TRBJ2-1	TGCAGCGTTGAGGCTAGCGGGAGATATAATGAGCAGTTCTTC	CSVEASGRYNEQFF
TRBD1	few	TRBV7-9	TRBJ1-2	TGTGCCAGCAGCCGCACCGGGACAGGGGCCGACCTTTACTATGGCTACACCTTC	CASSRTGTGADLYYGYTF
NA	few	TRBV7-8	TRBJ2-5	TGTGCCAGCAGCAAGTTGCAGGGAAGGGAGACCCAGTACTTC	CASSKLQGRETQYF
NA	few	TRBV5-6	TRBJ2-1	TGTGCCAGCAGCTTGTTAGCGAGGAATGAGCAGTTCTTC	CASSLLARNEQFF
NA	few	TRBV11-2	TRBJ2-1	TGTGCCAGCAGCCCCGGGGCCTACAATGAGCAGTTCTTC	CASSPGAYNEQFF
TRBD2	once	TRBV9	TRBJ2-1	TGTGCCAGCAGCGCGCTCAGGACTAGCGGGACGTACAATGAGCAGTTCTTC	CASSALRTSGTYNEQFF
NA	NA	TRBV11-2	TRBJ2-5	TGTGCCAGCAGCTTCGGAGGCGGGACCCAGTACTTC	CASSFGGGTQYF
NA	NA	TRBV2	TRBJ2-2	TGTGCCAGCAGTGAAGCGGGAGTGACCGGGGAGCTGTTTTTT	CASSEAGVTGELFF
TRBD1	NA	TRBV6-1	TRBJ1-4	TGTGCCAGCAGTGACAGGAACAGGGGTGAAAAACTGTTTTTT	CASSDRNRGEKLFF
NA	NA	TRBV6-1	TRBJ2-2	TGTGCCAGCAGTGAAAAGGGGGAGACCGGGGAGCTGTTTTTT	CASSEKGETGELFF
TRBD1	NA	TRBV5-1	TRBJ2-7	TGCGCCAGCAGCTTCATGCCGGGACAGGTAGATTACGAGCAGTACTTC	CASSFMPGQVDYEQYF
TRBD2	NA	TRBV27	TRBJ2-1	TGTGCCAGCAGTTTAATGGGGGGGAACTACAATGAGCAGTTCTTC	CASSLMGGNYNEQFF
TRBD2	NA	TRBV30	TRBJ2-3	TGTGCCTGGAGTGTCGGTAGCGGGAGCACAGATACGCAGTATTTT	CAWSVGSGSTDTQYF
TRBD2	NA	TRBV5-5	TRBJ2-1	TGTGCCAGCAGCTATGGACTAGCGGGACCGAATGAGCAGTTCTTC	CASSYGLAGPNEQFF
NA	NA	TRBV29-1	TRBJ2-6	TGCAGCGTTGAAGTGAGGACTCCCCAGCCAATATCTGGGGCCAACGTCCTGACTTTC	CSVEVRTPQPISGANVLTF
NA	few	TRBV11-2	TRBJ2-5	TGTGCCAGCTCGGAGTGGGGAGCGGAGACCCAGTACTTC	CASSEWGAETQYF
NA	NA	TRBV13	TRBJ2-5	TGTTCGTCCTCCACCGGGGTAGAGACCCAGTACTTC	CSSSTGVETQYF
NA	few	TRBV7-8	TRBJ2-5	TGTGCCAGCAGCGCTTCTAGGGGACGAGTGCAAGAGACCCAGTACTTC	CASSASRGRVQETQYF
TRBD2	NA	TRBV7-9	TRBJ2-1	TGTGCCAGCAGCCTACTAGCGGGAGGGGGGAATGAGCAGTTCTTC	CASSLLAGGGNEQFF
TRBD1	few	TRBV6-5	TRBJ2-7	TGTGCCAGCAGTCTTGGGGACAGCTCCTACGAGCAGTACTTC	CASSLGDSSYEQYF
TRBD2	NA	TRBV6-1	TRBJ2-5	TGTGCCAGCAGTGGGGAGCTAGCGGGAGTGGAGGAGACCCAGTACTTC	CASSGELAGVEETQYF
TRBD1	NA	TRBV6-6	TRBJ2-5	TGTGCCAGCACCCGGGACAGGGGGCGGGAGACCCAGTACTTC	CASTRDRGRETQYF
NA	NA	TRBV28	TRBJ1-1	TGTGCCAGCAGCCCTGGGTGGGGGACTGAAGCTTTCTTT	CASSPGWGTEAFF
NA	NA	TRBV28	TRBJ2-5	TGTGCCAGCGGTCGAGGGGGCCAAGAGACCCAGTACTTC	CASGRGGQETQYF